These T cell receptor beta chains were read from a single sample in a study of OX40 agonist ivuxolimab in advanced cancers. Method: immunoSEQ multiplex PCR; TCRdb's copy keeps in-frame clones and lacks some. The repertoire holds 75,000 to 100,000 clones, with about nine tenths as singletons. The sequencing here drew on CD4+ or CD8+ T cells sorted from blood, taken in a trial of the OX40 agonist ivuxolimab. The receptors shown here come from an adult with an advanced solid tumor such as melanoma, head and neck, liver or kidney cancer. Each CDR3 is given with its conserved first and last residue. A D gene is named only where the DNA matches it firmly. Part of the rows lack a size; the others show once, few, many or a class for expanded clones.

>.|18|.|TRBV6-1|TRBJ2-7
CASSEARPSFSPSHEQYF
TGTGCCAGCAGTGAAGCGAGGCCTAGCTTCTCCCCCTCCCACGAGCAGTACTTC
>TRBD1|16|.|TRBV14|TRBJ1-2
CASSQVGQGPNYGYTF
TGTGCCAGCAGCCAAGTCGGACAGGGCCCAAACTATGGCTACACCTTC
>.|15|.|TRBV6-1|TRBJ1-1
CASSEFGGRNTEAFF
TGTGCCAGCAGTGAATTCGGGGGGCGGAACACTGAAGCTTTCTTT
>.|14|.|TRBV30|TRBJ2-1
CAWSPDSRANEQFF
TGTGCCTGGAGTCCGGATTCCAGGGCCAATGAGCAGTTCTTC
>TRBD1|13|once|TRBV18|TRBJ1-1
CASSPPTTGGAFF
TGTGCCAGCTCACCACCGACGACAGGGGGAGCTTTCTTT
>.|13|.|TRBV19|TRBJ1-2
CASSIGQHYGYTF
TGTGCCAGTAGTATCGGCCAGCACTATGGCTACACCTTC
>.|14|.|TRBV5-6|TRBJ2-7
CASSLFGATYEQYF
TGTGCCAGCAGCTTGTTTGGGGCGACCTACGAGCAGTACTTC
>.|13|.|TRBV27|TRBJ1-1
CASSLRGGTEAFF
TGTGCCAGCAGTTTAAGGGGGGGCACTGAAGCTTTCTTT
>.|15|.|TRBV18|TRBJ1-5
CASSRTGTFNQPQHF
TGTGCCAGCTCACGTACCGGGACATTCAATCAGCCCCAGCATTTT
>TRBD1|18|.|TRBV5-1|TRBJ1-4
CASSPKDRVTATNEKLFF
TGCGCCAGCAGCCCAAAGGACAGGGTCACTGCAACTAATGAAAAACTGTTTTTT
>TRBD1|15|.|TRBV6-5|TRBJ2-3
CASRLDRGSADTQYF
TGTGCCAGCAGGCTCGACAGGGGATCAGCAGATACGCAGTATTTT
>.|13|.|TRBV7-2|TRBJ2-2
CASSLGFGGELFF
TGTGCCAGCAGCCTAGGTTTCGGCGGGGAGCTGTTTTTT
>.|14|few|TRBV11-2|TRBJ2-7
CASRSWGSNDEQYF
TGTGCCAGCAGGTCTTGGGGTTCGAATGACGAGCAGTACTTC
>TRBD1|15|.|TRBV5-1|TRBJ2-2
CASSWGQGISGELFF
TGCGCCAGCAGTTGGGGACAGGGGATCTCCGGGGAGCTGTTTTTT
>.|14|.|TRBV19|TRBJ2-1
CAVQGVSSYNEQFF
TGTGCCGTACAAGGGGTTAGCTCCTACAATGAGCAGTTCTTC
>.|11|.|TRBV2|TRBJ2-2
CASSQSRVLFF
TGTGCCAGCAGTCAAAGTAGGGTGCTGTTTTTT
>.|16|.|TRBV2|TRBJ1-3
CASSDTTSDTGNTIYF
TGTGCCAGCAGTGACACAACCTCCGATACTGGAAACACCATATATTTT
>.|15|.|TRBV7-9|TRBJ2-3
CASSYRRGGTDTQYF
TGTGCCAGCAGCTACCGGAGGGGGGGGACAGATACGCAGTATTTT
>.|15|.|TRBV30|TRBJ1-4
CAWRESPATNEKLFF
TGTGCCTGGAGGGAGTCCCCAGCAACTAATGAAAAACTGTTTTTT
>.|14|.|TRBV6-1|TRBJ2-5
CASSEGAMGETQYF
TGTGCCAGCAGTGAAGGGGCGATGGGAGAGACCCAGTACTTC
>.|16|.|TRBV4-1|TRBJ1-2
CASSQERWGTSYGYTF
TGCGCCAGCAGCCAAGAAAGGTGGGGGACCTCCTATGGCTACACCTTC
>.|14|.|TRBV14|TRBJ2-1
CASSQNWGGNEQFF
TGTGCCAGCAGCCAGAATTGGGGAGGCAATGAGCAGTTCTTC
>.|13|.|TRBV18|TRBJ1-1
CAGAPGTNTEAFF
TGTGCCGGAGCTCCCGGGACGAACACTGAAGCTTTCTTT
>.|15|.|TRBV19|TRBJ1-5
CASRMGAETNQPQHF
TGTGCCAGTAGGATGGGGGCGGAGACTAATCAGCCCCAGCATTTT
>TRBD2|17|.|TRBV5-4|TRBJ2-2
CASSTGTSGKGTGELFF
TGTGCCAGCAGCACCGGGACTAGCGGGAAAGGCACCGGGGAGCTGTTTTTT
>.|17|.|TRBV15|TRBJ1-1
CATSSPGGGQENTEAFF
TGTGCCACCAGCTCCCCGGGCGGGGGGCAGGAGAACACTGAAGCTTTCTTT
>.|14|.|TRBV7-6|TRBJ1-2
CASSLGTESYGYTF
TGTGCCAGCAGCTTGGGGACGGAATCCTATGGCTACACCTTC
>.|13|.|TRBV10-1|TRBJ2-1
CASSGLRVNEQFF
TGCGCCAGCTCAGGCCTGAGGGTTAATGAGCAGTTCTTC
>TRBD1|12|.|TRBV6-1|TRBJ1-2
CASTGQYYGYTF
TGTGCCAGCACGGGACAGTACTATGGCTACACCTTC
>.|15|.|TRBV5-5|TRBJ1-5
CASSPGGGGNQPQHF
TGTGCCAGCAGCCCCGGGGGGGGCGGCAATCAGCCCCAGCATTTT
>.|15|.|TRBV6-1|TRBJ2-1
CASSESENSYNEQFF
TGTGCCAGCAGTGAATCTGAAAACTCCTACAATGAGCAGTTCTTC
>TRBD2|15|.|TRBV27|TRBJ2-5
CASSLRTSSQETQYF
TGTGCCAGCAGTCTTCGGACTAGCAGCCAAGAGACCCAGTACTTC
>.|12|.|TRBV27|TRBJ2-7
CASSFTGTQLGF
TGTGCCAGCAGTTTCACCGGGACCCAGCTAGGCTTC
>TRBD1|17|once|TRBV5-5|TRBJ1-1
CASSGDRGQRMNTEAFF
TGTGCCAGCAGCGGGGACAGGGGGCAACGAATGAACACTGAAGCTTTCTTT
>.|14|.|TRBV6-1|TRBJ1-1
CASSPGQLNTEAFF
TGTGCCAGCAGCCCCGGACAGTTGAACACTGAAGCTTTCTTT
>TRBD1|15|.|TRBV10-2|TRBJ1-1
CASSDRQGMNTEAFF
TGCGCCAGCAGTGATCGACAGGGCATGAACACTGAAGCTTTCTTT
>TRBD2|17|.|TRBV4-3|TRBJ2-3
CASSLYRLAGSTDTQYF
TGCGCCAGCAGCCTATACCGACTAGCGGGAAGCACAGATACGCAGTATTTT